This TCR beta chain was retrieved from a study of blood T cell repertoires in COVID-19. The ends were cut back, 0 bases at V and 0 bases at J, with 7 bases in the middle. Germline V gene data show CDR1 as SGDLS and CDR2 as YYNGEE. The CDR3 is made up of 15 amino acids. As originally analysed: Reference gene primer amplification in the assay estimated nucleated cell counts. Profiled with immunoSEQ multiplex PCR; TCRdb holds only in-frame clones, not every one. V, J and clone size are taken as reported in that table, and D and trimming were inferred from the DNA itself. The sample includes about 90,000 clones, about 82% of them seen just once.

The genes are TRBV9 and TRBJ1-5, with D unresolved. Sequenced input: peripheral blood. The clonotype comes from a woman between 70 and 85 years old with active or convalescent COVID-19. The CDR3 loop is CASSVGQNSNQPQHF. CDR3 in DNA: TGTGCCAGCAGCGTAGGACAAAATAGCAATCAGCCCCAGCATTTT.